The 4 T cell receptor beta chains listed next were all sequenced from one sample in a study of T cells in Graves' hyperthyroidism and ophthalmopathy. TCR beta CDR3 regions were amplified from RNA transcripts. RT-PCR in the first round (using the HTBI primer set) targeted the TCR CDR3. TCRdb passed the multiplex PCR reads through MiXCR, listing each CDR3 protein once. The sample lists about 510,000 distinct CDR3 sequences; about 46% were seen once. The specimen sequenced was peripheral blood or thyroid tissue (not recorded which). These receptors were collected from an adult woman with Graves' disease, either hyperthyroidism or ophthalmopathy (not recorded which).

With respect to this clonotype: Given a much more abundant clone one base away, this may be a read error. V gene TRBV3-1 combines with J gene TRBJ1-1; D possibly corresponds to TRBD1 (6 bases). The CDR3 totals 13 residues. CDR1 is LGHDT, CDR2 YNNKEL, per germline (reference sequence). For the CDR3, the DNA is TGTGCCAGCAGCCCAAGGGGGGCCACTGAAGTTTTCTTT. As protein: CASSPRGATEVFF.

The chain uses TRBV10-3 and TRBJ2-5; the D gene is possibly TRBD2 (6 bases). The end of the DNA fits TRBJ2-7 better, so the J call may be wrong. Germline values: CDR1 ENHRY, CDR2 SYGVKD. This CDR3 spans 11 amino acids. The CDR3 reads CAIGGSYEQYF. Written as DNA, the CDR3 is TGTGCCATCGGAGGGTCTTACGAGCAGTACTTC.

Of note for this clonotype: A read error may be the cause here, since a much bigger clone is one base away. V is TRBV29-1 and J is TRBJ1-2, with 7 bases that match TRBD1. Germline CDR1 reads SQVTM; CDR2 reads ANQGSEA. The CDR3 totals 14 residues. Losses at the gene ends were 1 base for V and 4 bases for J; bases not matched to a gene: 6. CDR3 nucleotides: TGCAGCGTTGAAGGGGACAGAGGAGCCTATGGCTACACCTTC. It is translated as CSVEGDRGAYGYTF.

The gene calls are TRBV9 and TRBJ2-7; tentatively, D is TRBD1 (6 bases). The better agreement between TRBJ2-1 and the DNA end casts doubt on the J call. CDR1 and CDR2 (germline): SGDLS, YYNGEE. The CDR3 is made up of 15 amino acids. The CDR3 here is CASNPQGYRASEQFF. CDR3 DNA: TGTGCCAGCAACCCCCAGGGGTACAGGGCAAGTGAGCAGTTCTTC.